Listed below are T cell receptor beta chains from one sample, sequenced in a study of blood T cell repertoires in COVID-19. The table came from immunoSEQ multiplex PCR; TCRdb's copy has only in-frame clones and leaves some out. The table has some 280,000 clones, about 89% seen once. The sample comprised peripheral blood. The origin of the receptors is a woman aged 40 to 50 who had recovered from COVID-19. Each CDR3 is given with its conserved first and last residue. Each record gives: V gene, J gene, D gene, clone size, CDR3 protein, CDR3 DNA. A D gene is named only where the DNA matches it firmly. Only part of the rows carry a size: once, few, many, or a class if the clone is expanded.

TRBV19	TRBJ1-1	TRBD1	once	CASSTGTGGYVTEAFF	TGTGCCAGTAGTACGGGGACAGGGGGCTATGTTACTGAAGCTTTCTTT
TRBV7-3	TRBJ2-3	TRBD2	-	CASSRAGETDTQYF	TGTGCCAGCAGCCGGGCGGGAGAGACAGATACGCAGTATTTT
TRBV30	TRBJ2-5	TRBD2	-	CAWVGGLAGARAETQYF	TGTGCCTGGGTCGGAGGACTAGCGGGAGCCCGGGCGGAGACCCAGTACTTC
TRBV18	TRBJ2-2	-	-	CASSPMTGGMNTGELFF	TGTGCCAGCTCACCTATGACAGGTGGGATGAACACCGGGGAGCTGTTTTTT
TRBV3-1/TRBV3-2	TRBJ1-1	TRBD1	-	CASSHSGQGDTEAFF	TGTGCCAGCAGCCATTCCGGACAGGGGGATACTGAAGCTTTCTTT
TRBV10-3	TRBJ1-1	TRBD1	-	CAISPDRGNTEAFF	TGTGCCATCAGTCCGGACAGGGGTAACACTGAAGCTTTCTTT
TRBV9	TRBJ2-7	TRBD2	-	CASSEAGPSYEQYF	TGTGCCAGCAGCGAAGCGGGACCCTCCTACGAGCAGTACTTC
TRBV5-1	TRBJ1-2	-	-	CASSLAEGTYGYTF	TGCGCCAGCAGCTTGGCGGAGGGAACCTATGGCTACACCTTC
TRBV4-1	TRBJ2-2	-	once	CASSQDSGTGELFF	TGCGCCAGCAGCCAAGACAGCGGCACCGGGGAGCTGTTTTTT
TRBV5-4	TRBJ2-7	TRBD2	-	CASSFGAGGPYEQYF	TGTGCCAGCAGCTTTGGAGCGGGAGGGCCTTACGAGCAGTACTTC
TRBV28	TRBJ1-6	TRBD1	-	CATQPGQGNNSPLHF	TGTGCCACCCAACCGGGACAGGGCAATAATTCACCCCTCCACTTT
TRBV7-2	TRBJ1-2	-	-	CATMDGGGGYTF	TGTGCCACCATGGACGGCGGGGGTGGCTACACCTTC
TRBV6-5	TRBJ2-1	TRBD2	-	CASSRLAGALNEQFF	TGTGCCAGCAGTAGACTAGCGGGAGCACTGAATGAGCAGTTCTTC
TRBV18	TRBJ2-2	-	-	CASSPNDRFNTGELFF	TGTGCCAGCTCTCCAAACGACAGGTTTAACACCGGGGAGCTGTTTTTT
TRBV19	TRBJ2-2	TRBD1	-	CASSIRPGQGPNTGELFF	TGTGCCAGTAGTATCCGACCGGGACAGGGACCTAACACCGGGGAGCTGTTTTTT
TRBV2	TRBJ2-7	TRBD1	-	CASNSPGQGTYEQYF	TGTGCCAGCAATTCTCCGGGACAGGGGACCTACGAGCAGTACTTC
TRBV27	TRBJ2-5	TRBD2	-	CASSYGLAGGETQYF	TGTGCCAGCAGTTACGGACTAGCGGGAGGGGAGACCCAGTACTTC